A selection of T cell receptor beta chains follows, all from one sample in a study of blood T cell repertoires in COVID-19. Method: immunoSEQ multiplex PCR; TCRdb's copy keeps in-frame clones and lacks some. The table records 100,000 to 150,000 clones, about 79% of them present only once. The source material was peripheral blood. The receptors come from a woman between 45 and 60 years old with acute or convalescent COVID-19. CDR3s include the opening cysteine and the closing phenylalanine or tryptophan. The D gene is left open where the match is weak. For some rows the clone size is stated as once, few or many, or as a class when expanded; others skip it.

-,few,TRBV4-2,TRBJ1-3,CASSPGQSLKDSGNTIYF,TGTGCCAGCAGCCCCGGACAGTCCCTGAAAGACTCTGGAAACACCATATATTTT
TRBD1,-,TRBV5-4,TRBJ1-2,CASGPGQGIYGYTF,TGTGCCAGCGGACCGGGACAGGGGATTTATGGCTACACCTTC
-,-,TRBV6-2/TRBV6-3,TRBJ2-2,CASSQISTGELFF,TGTGCCAGCAGTCAAATCAGCACCGGGGAGCTGTTTTTT
-,-,TRBV6-5,TRBJ1-5,CASSYSPPGANQPQHF,TGTGCCAGCAGTTACTCGCCCCCAGGGGCGAATCAGCCCCAGCATTTT
TRBD1,few,TRBV6-4,TRBJ1-1,CASRADGTGLNTEAFF,TGTGCCAGCAGAGCAGATGGGACAGGGTTGAACACTGAAGCTTTCTTT
-,-,TRBV9,TRBJ2-3,CASSRSGGTDTQYF,TGTGCCAGCAGCCGCTCCGGGGGCACAGATACGCAGTATTTT
TRBD1,-,TRBV11-3,TRBJ2-6,CASSLGDSLSGANVLTF,TGTGCCAGCAGTTTGGGGGACAGCCTCTCTGGGGCCAACGTCCTGACTTTC
-,-,TRBV19,TRBJ2-7,CASMEGSTSYEQYF,TGTGCCAGTATGGAGGGATCCACCTCCTACGAGCAGTACTTC
TRBD1,once,TRBV28,TRBJ2-7,CASGGQGWYEQYF,TGTGCCAGCGGGGGACAGGGGTGGTACGAGCAGTACTTC
TRBD1,-,TRBV30,TRBJ1-5,CAWSGTGAYNQPQHF,TGTGCCTGGAGTGGGACAGGGGCGTACAATCAGCCCCAGCATTTT
-,once,TRBV7-8,TRBJ1-6,CASSLLGGSPLHF,TGTGCCAGCAGCTTATTGGGAGGATCACCCCTCCACTTT
-,-,TRBV6-6,TRBJ2-3,CASSYSKGSDTQYF,TGTGCCAGCAGTTACTCGAAGGGGTCCGATACGCAGTATTTT
TRBD2,-,TRBV27,TRBJ2-1,CASSPGLAGVEQFF,TGTGCCAGCAGCCCGGGACTAGCGGGGGTTGAGCAGTTCTTC
TRBD1,-,TRBV3-1/TRBV3-2,TRBJ2-1,CASSQGPGGASYNEQFF,TGTGCCAGCAGCCAAGGTCCAGGGGGCGCTTCCTACAATGAGCAGTTCTTC
-,few,TRBV18,TRBJ1-2,CASSPVHGGEGYTF,TGTGCCAGCTCACCAGTTCATGGAGGAGAGGGCTACACCTTC
-,-,TRBV6-5,TRBJ1-2,CASSPPGGGFYGYTF,TGTGCCAGCAGCCCCCCCGGGGGGGGCTTCTATGGCTACACCTTC
TRBD2,-,TRBV29-1,TRBJ2-3,CSVDLAGGTDTQYF,TGCAGCGTTGACCTAGCGGGGGGGACAGATACGCAGTATTTT
-,-,TRBV30,TRBJ2-1,CAWSRGIYNEQFF,TGTGCCTGGAGTCGCGGGATTTACAATGAGCAGTTCTTC
TRBD2,-,TRBV2,TRBJ2-3,CASSGEGGVTDTQYF,TGTGCCAGCAGTGGGGAGGGAGGAGTTACAGATACGCAGTATTTT
-,once,TRBV5-6,TRBJ2-3,CASSFITDTQYF,TGTGCCAGCAGCTTTATCACAGATACGCAGTATTTT
TRBD1,-,TRBV6-5,TRBJ2-3,CASSPGQGAFDTQYF,TGTGCCAGCAGCCCCGGACAGGGGGCCTTTGATACGCAGTATTTT
TRBD1,once,TRBV2,TRBJ2-1,CASNLRTGNEQFF,TGTGCCAGCAATCTTAGGACAGGTAATGAGCAGTTCTTC
-,-,TRBV2,TRBJ2-3,CASSETGEVDTQYF,TGTGCCAGCAGTGAAACGGGGGAGGTAGATACGCAGTATTTT
TRBD1,-,TRBV5-1,TRBJ1-3,CASSWGDRGNTIYF,TGCGCCAGCAGCTGGGGGGACAGAGGAAACACCATATATTTT
-,-,TRBV18,TRBJ2-6,CASSPGGTVPGANVLTF,TGTGCCAGCTCACCGGGGGGAACGGTACCTGGGGCCAACGTCCTGACTTTC
TRBD1,-,TRBV7-8,TRBJ1-1,CASSSTTGTGIQAFF,TGTGCCAGCAGCAGCACCACCGGGACAGGGATTCAAGCTTTCTTT
-,few,TRBV5-1,TRBJ1-4,CASSLGWTTQATNEKLFF,TGCGCCAGCAGCTTGGGGTGGACAACCCAAGCAACTAATGAAAAACTGTTTTTT
-,few,TRBV11-2,TRBJ1-1,CASSLAQGGMAEAFF,TGTGCCAGCAGCTTAGCACAGGGTGGTATGGCTGAAGCTTTCTTT
-,-,TRBV19,TRBJ1-2,CASSTGGGEAYGYTF,TGTGCCAGTAGTACCGGTGGGGGGGAGGCCTATGGCTACACCTTC
-,once,TRBV5-1,TRBJ1-1,CASSLTGTNKNTEAFF,TGCGCCAGCAGCTTAACCGGGACAAACAAGAACACTGAAGCTTTCTTT
TRBD1,-,TRBV3-1/TRBV3-2,TRBJ1-6,CASSLTDRGNSPLHF,TGTGCCAGCAGCCTCACTGACAGGGGCAATTCACCCCTCCACTTT
TRBD1,-,TRBV29-1,TRBJ2-1,CSVGQGLVNEQFF,TGCAGCGTCGGACAGGGCTTAGTCAATGAGCAGTTCTTC
-,-,TRBV5-1,TRBJ1-3,CASSLVADSGNTIYF,TGCGCCAGCAGCTTGGTCGCAGACTCTGGAAACACCATATATTTT
-,-,TRBV2,TRBJ1-2,CASSENQGLYGYTF,TGTGCCAGCAGTGAAAATCAGGGGCTATATGGCTACACCTTC
TRBD1,-,TRBV7-8,TRBJ1-4,CASSSYLGTGNEKLFF,TGTGCCAGCAGCTCCTACCTAGGGACAGGGAATGAAAAACTGTTTTTT
-,-,TRBV6-5,TRBJ1-2,CASSQEGEYGYTF,TGTGCCAGCAGCCAAGAGGGGGAGTATGGCTACACCTTC
TRBD2,-,TRBV19,TRBJ2-7,CASSSSGLAPVVGQYF,TGTGCCAGTAGTTCTTCCGGACTAGCGCCCGTTGTCGGGCAGTACTTC
-,-,TRBV18,TRBJ2-2,CASSMSGGSGELFF,TGTGCCAGCTCAATGAGTGGGGGCTCCGGGGAGCTGTTTTTT
-,-,TRBV18,TRBJ1-6,CASSRASSYNSPLHF,TGTGCCAGCTCACGTGCGAGCTCCTATAATTCACCCCTCCACTTT
-,-,TRBV6-4,TRBJ1-1,CASSPQGLGHTEAFF,TGTGCCAGCAGCCCCCAGGGGTTGGGTCACACTGAAGCTTTCTTT
TRBD1,-,TRBV30,TRBJ1-5,CAWSVLDRGYQPQHF,TGTGCCTGGAGTGTACTTGACAGGGGGTATCAGCCCCAGCATTTT
-,-,TRBV19,TRBJ1-5,CASSIGHGQPQHF,TGTGCCAGTAGTATAGGTCACGGGCAGCCCCAGCATTTT
-,-,TRBV12-3/TRBV12-4,TRBJ1-6,CASSPGHNSPLHF,TGTGCCAGCAGTCCCGGACACAATTCACCCCTCCACTTT
-,-,TRBV14,TRBJ2-7,CASSLVGGYEQYF,TGTGCCAGCAGCCTGGTAGGGGGCTACGAGCAGTACTTC
-,-,TRBV4-1,TRBJ2-7,CASSQDSTYEQYF,TGCGCCAGCAGCCAAGATAGCACCTACGAGCAGTACTTC
-,-,TRBV9,TRBJ2-5,CASSVEGDYLIETQYF,TGTGCCAGCAGCGTAGAGGGGGACTACCTCATAGAGACCCAGTACTTC
-,-,TRBV4-2,TRBJ1-3,CASSQDPLYSGNTIYF,TGTGCCAGCAGCCAAGACCCACTGTACTCTGGAAACACCATATATTTT
-,-,TRBV6-5,TRBJ1-5,CASSRSQGINQPQHF,TGTGCCAGCAGTCGGTCCCAGGGCATCAATCAGCCCCAGCATTTT
TRBD1,-,TRBV5-8,TRBJ1-3,CASSSGDREAGNTIYF,TGTGCCAGCAGCTCAGGGGACAGGGAGGCGGGAAACACCATATATTTT
TRBD1,-,TRBV7-2,TRBJ2-4,CASSLGQDLAKNIQYF,TGTGCCAGCAGCCTGGGACAGGACTTAGCCAAAAACATTCAGTACTTC
-,-,TRBV19,TRBJ1-2,CASSSDQGFGYTF,TGTGCCAGTAGCAGCGATCAGGGTTTCGGCTACACCTTC
-,-,TRBV10-1,TRBJ2-3,CASSLRADTQYF,TGCGCCAGCAGCTTACGAGCAGATACGCAGTATTTT
-,-,TRBV10-3,TRBJ2-7,CAIRDPGRGNEQYF,TGTGCCATCAGGGATCCGGGGAGAGGAAACGAGCAGTACTTC
TRBD1,-,TRBV12-5,TRBJ2-7,CASGLVPTHQARDRGIIGQYF,TGTGCTAGTGGTTTGGTCCCGACCCATCAGGCTCGGGACAGGGGTATAATTGGGCAGTACTTC
TRBD1,-,TRBV6-5,TRBJ1-6,CASRPTGTGGSPLHF,TGTGCCAGCAGGCCGACCGGGACAGGGGGTTCACCCCTCCACTTT
-,-,TRBV6-6,TRBJ2-7,CASSYSLDSYEQYF,TGTGCCAGCAGTTACTCTCTAGATTCCTACGAGCAGTACTTC
TRBD1,few,TRBV3-1/TRBV3-2,TRBJ2-2,CASSRQQGGFGTGELFF,TGTGCCAGCAGCCGTCAACAGGGGGGATTCGGCACCGGGGAGCTGTTTTTT